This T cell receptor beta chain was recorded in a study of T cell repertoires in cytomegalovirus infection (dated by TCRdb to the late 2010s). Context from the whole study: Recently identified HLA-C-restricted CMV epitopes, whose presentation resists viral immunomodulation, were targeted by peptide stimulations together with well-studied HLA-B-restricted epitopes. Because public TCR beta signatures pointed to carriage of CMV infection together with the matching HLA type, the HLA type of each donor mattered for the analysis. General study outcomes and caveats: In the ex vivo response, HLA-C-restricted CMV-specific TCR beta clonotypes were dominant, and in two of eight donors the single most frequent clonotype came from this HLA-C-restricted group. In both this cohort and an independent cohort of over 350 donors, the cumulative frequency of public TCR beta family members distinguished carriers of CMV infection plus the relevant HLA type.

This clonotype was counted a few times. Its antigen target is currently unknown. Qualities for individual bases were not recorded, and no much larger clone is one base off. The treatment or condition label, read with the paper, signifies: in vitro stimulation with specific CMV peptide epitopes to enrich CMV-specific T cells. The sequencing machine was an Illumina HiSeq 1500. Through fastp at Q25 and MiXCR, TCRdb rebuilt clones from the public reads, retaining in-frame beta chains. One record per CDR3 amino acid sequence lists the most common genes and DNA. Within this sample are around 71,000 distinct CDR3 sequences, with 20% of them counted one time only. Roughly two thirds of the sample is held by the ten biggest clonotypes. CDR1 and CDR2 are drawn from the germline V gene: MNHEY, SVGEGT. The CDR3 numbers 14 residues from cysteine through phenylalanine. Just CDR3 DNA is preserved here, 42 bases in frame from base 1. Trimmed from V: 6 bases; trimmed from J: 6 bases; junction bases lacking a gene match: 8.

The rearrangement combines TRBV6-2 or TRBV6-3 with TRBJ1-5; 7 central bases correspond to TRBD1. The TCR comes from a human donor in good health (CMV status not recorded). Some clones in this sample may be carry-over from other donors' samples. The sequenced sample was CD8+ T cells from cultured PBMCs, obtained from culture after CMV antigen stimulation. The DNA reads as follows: TGTGCCAGCAGCCCTTCAGGGGGGGCTCAGCCCCAGCATTTT. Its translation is CASSPSGGAQPQHF.